This TCR beta chain was profiled in a study of Ad26.COV2.S vaccination and SARS-CoV-2 variants. Looking at the study overall: By the intramuscular route, Ad26.COV2.S was given once, or twice 56 days apart.

V lost 2 bases and J 4 bases, leaving 11 bases between the germline ends. Looked up from germline, CDR1 is MDHEN and CDR2 is SYDVKM. The CDR3 runs 14 residues. This sample's treatment: 19 received Ad26.COV2.S at low or high dose, single or two shots; 5 received placebo; per-sample allocation not given. Specimen acquisition occurred on day 63 following the initial vaccine or placebo injection. Using immunoSEQ multiplex PCR, the repertoire was profiled, and TCRdb retains in-frame clones only, with some absent. Altogether some 300,000 clones are present, around four fifths being singletons, with the ten largest covering approximately 2.1%.

This material consisted of peripheral blood, taken in a trial of Ad26.COV2.S vaccine versus placebo. This chain links TRBV28 with TRBJ1-2; D may be TRBD1 (5 bases). The origin of this receptor is a person aged 18 to 65 who received the Ad26.COV2.S COVID-19 vaccine or a placebo. The CDR3 region is CASSLPPGVYGYTF. CDR3 DNA: TGTGCCAGCAGTTTACCTCCGGGGGTCTATGGCTACACCTTC.